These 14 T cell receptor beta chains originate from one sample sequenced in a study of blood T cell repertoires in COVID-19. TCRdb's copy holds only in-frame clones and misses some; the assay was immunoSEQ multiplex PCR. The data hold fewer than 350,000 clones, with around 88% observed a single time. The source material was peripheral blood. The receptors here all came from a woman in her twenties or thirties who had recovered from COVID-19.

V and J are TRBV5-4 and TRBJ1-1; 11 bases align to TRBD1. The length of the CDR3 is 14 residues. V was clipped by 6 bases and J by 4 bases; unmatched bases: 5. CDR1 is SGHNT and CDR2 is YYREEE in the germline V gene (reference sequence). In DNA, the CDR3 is TGTGCCAGCAACCCCGGGACAGGGGGCACTGAAGCTTTCTTT. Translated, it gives CASNPGTGGTEAFF.

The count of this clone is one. The CDR3 nucleotides read TGTGCCAGCAGCTTGACAGCCTATAGCAATCAGCCCCAGCATTTT. It codes for CASSLTAYSNQPQHF. The V gene is TRBV5-8, the J gene TRBJ1-5; no firm D call. This CDR3 spans 15 amino acids. Germline V gives CDR1 SGHTS, CDR2 YDEGEE. With 1 base removed from V and 0 bases from J, the gap between germline ends came to 8 bases.

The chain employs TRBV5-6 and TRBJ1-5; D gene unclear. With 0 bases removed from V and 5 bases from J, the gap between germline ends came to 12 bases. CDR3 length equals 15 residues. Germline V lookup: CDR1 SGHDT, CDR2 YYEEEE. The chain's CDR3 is CASSLDGVGDQPQHF. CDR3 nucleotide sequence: TGTGCCAGCAGCTTGGACGGGGTTGGCGATCAGCCCCAGCATTTT.

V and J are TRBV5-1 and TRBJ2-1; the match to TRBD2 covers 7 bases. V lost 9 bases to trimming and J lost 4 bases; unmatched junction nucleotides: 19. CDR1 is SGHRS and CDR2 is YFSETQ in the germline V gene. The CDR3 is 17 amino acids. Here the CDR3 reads CAIFRPLLADPYNEQFF. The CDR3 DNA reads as TGCGCCATCTTCAGGCCTCTCCTAGCGGACCCTTACAATGAGCAGTTCTTC. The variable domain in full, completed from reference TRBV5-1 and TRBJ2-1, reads KAGVTQTPRYLIKTRGQQVTLSCSPISGHRSVSWYQQTPGQGLQFLFEYFSETQRNKGNFPGRFSGRQFSNSRSEMNVSTLELGDSALYLCAIFRPLLADPYNEQFFGPGTRLTVL.

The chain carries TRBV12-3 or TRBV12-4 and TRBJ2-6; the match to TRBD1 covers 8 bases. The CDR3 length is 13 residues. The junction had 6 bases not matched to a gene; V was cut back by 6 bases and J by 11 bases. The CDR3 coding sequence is TGTGCCAGCAGGGAAGGACAGGGACACGTCCTGACTTTC. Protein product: CASREGQGHVLTF.

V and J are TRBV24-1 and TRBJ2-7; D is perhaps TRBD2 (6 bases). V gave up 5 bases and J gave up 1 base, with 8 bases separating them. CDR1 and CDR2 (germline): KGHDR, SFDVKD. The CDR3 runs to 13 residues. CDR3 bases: TGTGCCACCAGTGGGGCGGGATCCTACGAGCAGTACTTC. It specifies CATSGAGSYEQYF.

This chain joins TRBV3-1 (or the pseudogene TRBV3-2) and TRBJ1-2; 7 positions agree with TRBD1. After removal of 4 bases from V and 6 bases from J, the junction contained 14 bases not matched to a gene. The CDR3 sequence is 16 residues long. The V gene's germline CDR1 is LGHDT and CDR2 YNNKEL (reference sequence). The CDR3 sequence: CASSLRTGRGANGYTF. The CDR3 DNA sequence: TGTGCCAGCAGCCTCCGGACAGGCCGAGGAGCCAATGGCTACACCTTC.

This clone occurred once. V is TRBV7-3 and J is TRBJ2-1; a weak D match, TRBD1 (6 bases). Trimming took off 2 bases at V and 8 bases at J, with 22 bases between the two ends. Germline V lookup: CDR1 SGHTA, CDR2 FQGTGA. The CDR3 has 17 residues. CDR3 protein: CASSLHLLGGGQDEQFF. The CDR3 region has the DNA TGTGCCAGCAGCTTACACCTCCTTGGGGGCGGCCAGGATGAGCAGTTCTTC.

The CDR3 sequence: CASSYSGQGGNQPQHF. CDR3 coding DNA: TGTGCCAGCAGTTATTCGGGACAGGGTGGGAATCAGCCCCAGCATTTT. The chain employs TRBV6-6 and TRBJ1-5; 9 nucleotides line up with TRBD1. CDR1 and CDR2 from the germline V gene are MNHNY and SVGAGI (reference sequence). CDR3 length: 16 residues. Germline trimming cut 3 bases from V and 4 bases from J; bases unmatched to any gene: 7.

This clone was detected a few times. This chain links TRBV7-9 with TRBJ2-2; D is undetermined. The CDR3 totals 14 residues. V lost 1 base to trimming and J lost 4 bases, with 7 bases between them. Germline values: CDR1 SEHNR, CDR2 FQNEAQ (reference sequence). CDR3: CASSLEFGTGELFF. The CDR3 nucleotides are TGTGCCAGCAGCTTAGAATTCGGCACCGGGGAGCTGTTTTTT.

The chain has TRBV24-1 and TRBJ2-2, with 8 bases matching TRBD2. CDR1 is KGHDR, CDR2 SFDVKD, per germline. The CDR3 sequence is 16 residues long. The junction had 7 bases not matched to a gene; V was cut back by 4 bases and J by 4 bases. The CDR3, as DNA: TGTGCCACCAGTGACCCCCGCAGCGGGAGCACCGGGGAGCTGTTTTTT. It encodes CATSDPRSGSTGELFF.

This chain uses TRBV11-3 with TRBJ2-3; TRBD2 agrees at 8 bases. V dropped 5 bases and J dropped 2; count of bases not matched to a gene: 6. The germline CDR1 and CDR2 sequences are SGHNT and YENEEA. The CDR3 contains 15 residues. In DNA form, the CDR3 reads TGTGCCAGCAGCACACATAGCGGGGCCACAGATACGCAGTATTTT. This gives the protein CASSTHSGATDTQYF.

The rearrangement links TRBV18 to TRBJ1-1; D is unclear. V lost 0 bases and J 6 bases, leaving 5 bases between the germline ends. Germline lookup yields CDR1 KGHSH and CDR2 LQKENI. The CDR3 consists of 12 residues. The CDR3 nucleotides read TGTGCCAGCTCACCACCGTACTCTGAAGCTTTCTTT. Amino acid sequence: CASSPPYSEAFF.

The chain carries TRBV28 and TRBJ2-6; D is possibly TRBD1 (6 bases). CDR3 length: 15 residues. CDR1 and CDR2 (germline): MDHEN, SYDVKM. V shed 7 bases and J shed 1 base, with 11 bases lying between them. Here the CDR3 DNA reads TGTGCCAGCACTACAGGGATGTCTGGGGCCAACGTCCTGACTTTC. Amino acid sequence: CASTTGMSGANVLTF.